This paragraph reports one T cell receptor beta chain. Ten or more counts support this clonotype. The clone's antigen remains unknown. Base qualities are not recorded, but no much larger clone differs from it by a single base. The library was prepared for alpha chains; this beta chain is a stray read, so its frequency means little. The CDR3 sequence holds 19 residues, the cysteine and phenylalanine included. Solely the CDR3 DNA is kept, with 57 bases framed from the first base. V is reduced by 0 bases and J by 9 bases, leaving a spacing of 27 bases between them. The germline V gene encodes CDR1 LGHNA and CDR2 YNFKEQ. After antiretroviral therapy began, follow-up blood was collected from HIV-infected patients roughly three months, about 14 weeks, later. Whole blood was used without cell fractionation, so all unsorted peripheral T cells were reflected in the repertoire. For RNA extraction, an approximately 2.3 ml sample of peripheral blood was drawn into Tempus tubes. Enrollment excluded patients who had febrile or AIDS-related illness, tumors, hepatitis B or C coinfection, immunomodulatory therapy, recent vaccination or treatment interruptions. The TURBO-DNase kit was used to remove leftover genomic DNA, and GLOBINclear was used to deplete globin mRNA.

The sample comes from a study of HIV-infected patients and healthy controls (dated by TCRdb to the mid-2010s). General notes on the study: CD4 counts were modestly but significantly increased in 14 of 16 patients after three months of therapy, but they remained below normal ranges. CD8 counts did not change consistently during early therapy, while the CD4:CD8 ratio increased slightly. An undetectable viral load was attained by 11 of 16 patients by the second bleed and by all patients after a further year of therapy. Overall T-cell lymphocytopenia was not observed in the patients, and no significant difference from controls was found in total CDR3 counts per chain. The question the study tested was whether immune perturbation and reconstitution could be captured by deep TCR repertoire sequencing of small blood samples from HIV patients. Overall results and qualifications from the work: Significantly different mean usage between HIV-infected patients and controls was observed for eight alpha and eight beta V genes. Both the Jaccard index and the count of highly shared sequences showed that healthy controls shared more CDR3s between individuals than HIV+ patients did. HIV-associated CDR3s exhibited a significant reduction in frequency during therapy, whereas CMV-associated CDR3s exhibited no significant change, although the majority increased in frequency. Unequal numbers of distinct sequences between patients and controls complicated comparisons, and size-matching overweighted rare events from HIV-infected data. Only roughly 12 weeks of therapy was reflected in the treated samples, a period arguably too short to observe immune reconstitution given low adult thymic output. The observed differences in diversity could not be explained by the slight differences in age and sex profiles between the study cohorts. In the study, no determination of donor HLA types was made. MAIT cell alpha-chain CDR3s were present at high frequency in healthy controls but severely depleted in HIV+ repertoires. Healthy control repertoires showed roughly threefold more distinct CDR3s and higher Shannon diversity than untreated HIV+ repertoires. The apparent post-therapy recovery of the Gini index in HIV-infected patients was not reproduced in size-matched repertoire data. The pairing of alpha and beta chains was not determined in the samples. Processing included only sixteen HIV-infected individuals, and this was regarded by the authors as a major limit on how widely the findings apply. HIV-infected repertoires had significantly higher mean Gini indices than controls, possibly reflecting oligoclonality. Sequencing depth was restricted by the use of whole blood, which also prevented the dynamics of distinct T-cell subpopulations from being separated.

Reverse transcription of 500 ng RNA was performed with SuperScript III using primers directed against the alpha and beta constant regions. Separate alpha and beta chain libraries were made by chain-specific third strand synthesis with multiplexing indices. To avoid primer bias, the protocol used one single primer pair to amplify every rearrangement within a chain, and the protocol also attached molecular barcodes to each cDNA molecule. T4 RNA Ligase 1 joined purified cDNA to a 5' RACE adapter that carried a random hexamer and the SP2 sequencing primer site. The authors primed second strand synthesis from the SP2 site with Phusion polymerase and used slow temperature ramps to favor optimal annealing. The 12-nucleotide barcode on each molecule comprised two random hexamer sequences, both introduced before amplification and concatenated. P5 and P7 adapter elements plus a second index were added in a short first PCR, which was followed by a 23-cycle amplification PCR with P5s and P7 primers. Libraries received approximately 25 PCR cycles in total, were quantified on a Qubit, sized on a Bioanalyzer, and diluted to 4 to 5 nM. Sequencing of the normalized libraries was done on an Illumina MiSeq using 2 x 250 paired-end kits. Reverse transcription reactions were cleaned up on MinElute columns and eluted into approximately 10 ul Tris-Cl. Adapter ligations ran for around 20 hours at 16 degrees C and were afterwards cleaned with AMPure XP beads at a 1:1 ratio. Concerning the study's data processing: A modified Decombinator processed the demultiplexed FASTQ files and output V, J, insert and barcode information. Sequences that shared a barcode but differed from the dominant sequence were treated as errors and discarded, and barcodes were clustered at Levenshtein distance 3 and counted to estimate the original cDNA molecules. The R packages ineq, vegan, igraph and RCytoscape were used for downstream analyses, with IMGT nomenclature and CDR3 definitions applied. V gene usage was calculated across distinct sequences, with every TCR tallied a single time to avoid skew from clonal expansion. Whenever two unique CDR3 amino acid sequences within a donor differed by a single Levenshtein edit, similarity networks linked them. Published HIV-specific CDR3s (approximately 90 alpha, 600 to 750 beta) and CMV-specific CDR3s (more than 12 alpha, a few hundred beta) were compiled and searched for in the repertoires. Lower sequence numbers were not the cause of the decreased diversity in patients, as random subsampling to size-matched repertoires showed. TCRdb applied fastp at Q25 and MiXCR to the public reads, then kept only in-frame beta chains. Records with the same CDR3 protein are collapsed into one entry carrying the most frequent genes and DNA. These V and J calls are TCRdb output, not the study's own analysis. This sample comprises some 7,400 distinct CDR3 sequences, roughly 6.2% of them detected only once. The leading ten clones occupy over 20% of the sample.

Source: blood, taken during antiretroviral therapy. This clonotype was sampled from an adult with HIV infection. The V and J segments used are TRBV4-2 and TRBJ1-5, and possibly TRBD1, on 6 matching bases. At the DNA level, the sequence is TGTGCCAGCAGCCAAGATAGTGGGGGCTCGGGACGAGGATTAAGGCCCCAGCATTTT. It encodes CASSQDSGGSGRGLRPQHF.